The next 9 T cell receptor beta chains were all read from a single sample in a study of Ad26.COV2.S vaccination and SARS-CoV-2 variants. Treatment described: about 20 received Ad26.COV2.S at low or high dose, single or two shots; several received placebo; per-sample allocation not given. Samples were taken on day 63 after the first vaccine or placebo injection. The table came from immunoSEQ multiplex PCR; TCRdb's copy has only in-frame clones and leaves some out. The sample includes about 400,000 clones, roughly 85% of them seen just once. The material sequenced was peripheral blood, taken in a trial of Ad26.COV2.S vaccine versus placebo. The receptors were gathered from a person aged 18-65 years who received the Ad26.COV2.S COVID-19 vaccine or a placebo.

The rearrangement links TRBV5-1 to TRBJ2-7; 10 bases are shared with TRBD2. The CDR3 is 15 residues long. V shed 4 bases and J 4 bases; nucleotides not matched to a gene: 8. In germline, CDR1 is SGHRS, CDR2 YFSETQ. This chain's CDR3 is CASSPRVAGGYEQYF. The CDR3 DNA follows: TGCGCCAGCAGCCCCCGGGTAGCGGGAGGTTACGAGCAGTACTTC.

The gene calls are TRBV2 and TRBJ2-7; 7 nucleotides align to TRBD2. V shed 7 bases and J 6 bases; nucleotides not matched to a gene: 9. The CDR3 runs 13 residues. CDR1 SNHLY and CDR2 FYNNEI come from the germline V gene. The CDR3 DNA follows: TGTGCCAGCAAGGGCGGGAGCCCCGCCGAGCAGTACTTC. Protein: CASKGGSPAEQYF.

J is TRBJ2-1 and V is TRBV11-2; 11 nucleotides agree with TRBD2. J gave up 0 bases and V 4 bases, and 11 bases lay outside the gene matches. This CDR3 comprises 19 residues. Germline V gives CDR1 SGHAT, CDR2 FQNNGV. This CDR3 reads CASSSHRTSGSSSYNEQFF. The CDR3 DNA reads as TGTGCCAGCAGCTCACACAGGACTAGCGGGTCGAGCTCCTACAATGAGCAGTTCTTC.

The rearrangement links TRBV5-8 to TRBJ1-6; TRBD1 aligns across 8 bases. The CDR3 spans 17 residues. From germline, CDR1 is SGHTS and CDR2 YDEGEE. The ends lost 0 bases at V and 7 bases at J; junction bases unmatched: 9. The CDR3 region is CASSLVQGALWNSPLHF. The CDR3 region has the DNA TGTGCCAGCAGCTTGGTGCAGGGGGCCCTGTGGAATTCACCCCTCCACTTT.

This chain joins TRBV29-1 and TRBJ2-5; a weak D match, TRBD1 (5 bases). Germline V lookup: CDR1 SQVTM, CDR2 ANQGSEA. Trimming shortened V by 4 bases and J by 2 bases, and 14 bases separated the two germline ends. This CDR3 comprises 14 residues. CDR3 region: CSVALAGLQETQYF. CDR3 nucleotide sequence: TGCAGCGTTGCATTGGCAGGGTTACAAGAGACCCAGTACTTC.

This clone has just one count. The genes are TRBV4-2 and TRBJ1-1; D gene uncertain. The CDR3 runs to 13 residues. CDR1 LGHNA and CDR2 YNFKEQ come from the germline V gene. V was trimmed by 6 bases and J by 3 bases, leaving 11 bases between them. CDR3: CASRAPGDTEAFF. The CDR3 DNA reads as TGTGCCAGCAGGGCTCCCGGAGACACTGAAGCTTTCTTT.

The chain carries TRBV13 and TRBJ1-2; D possibly corresponds to TRBD1 (5 bases). The V end lost 3 bases, the J end lost 0 bases, and 8 bases lay between the germline ends. This CDR3 spans 14 amino acids. Germline CDR1 and CDR2: PRHDT and FYEKMQ (reference sequence). The CDR3 coding sequence is TGTGCCAGCAGCTTCGGACATTCTAACTATGGCTACACCTTC. As protein: CASSFGHSNYGYTF.

The CDR3 DNA reads TGTGCCAGCAGCGGCAGTCAAGAGACCCAGTACTTC. Amino acid sequence: CASSGSQETQYF. The J gene is TRBJ2-5, the V gene TRBV5-4, with unresolved D. CDR1 is SGHNT and CDR2 is YYREEE in the germline V gene (reference sequence). V lost 4 bases and J 2 bases, leaving 6 bases between the germline ends. This CDR3 contains 12 residues.

This clone was picked up a small number of times. The V and J genes are TRBV9 and TRBJ1-1, with D possibly matching TRBD1 (5 bases). CDR3 length: 12 amino acids. Germline V gene lookup returns CDR1 SGDLS and CDR2 YYNGEE. Trimming removed 4 bases from V and 4 bases from J, with 8 bases in between. As DNA, the CDR3 is TGTGCCAGCAGCATCCAGGGCACTGAAGCTTTCTTT. Its protein product is CASSIQGTEAFF.